Below, 9 T cell receptor beta chains from the same sample are listed, as sequenced in a study of metastatic and nonmetastatic thyroid tumors. TCRdb re-called the PCR reads through MiXCR. This table has approximately 14,000 clones, around 3.6% appearing once. The entire patient cohort was treatment-naive prior to thyroid surgery. Sequencing was carried out using tumor tissue. The receptors were sampled from a female donor with papillary thyroid cancer or a benign thyroid nodule (not recorded which). Some clones in this sample may be carry-over from other donors' samples.

This clone turned up a few times. The genes are TRBV27 and TRBJ1-2; D perhaps matches TRBD1 (6 bases). Trimming took 2 bases from V and 6 from J, leaving 13 bases between them. The CDR3 sequence is 14 residues long. Germline V CDR1 and CDR2: MNHEY, SMNVEV (reference sequence). The CDR3 spells CASSLGDRLNGYTF. The CDR3 DNA sequence: TGTGCCAGCAGTTTAGGCGACAGGTTAAATGGCTACACCTTC.

This chain connects TRBV9 to TRBJ2-2, with TRBD1 identical over 8 bases. CDR3 length equals 15 residues. Germline V gene sequence: CDR1 SGDLS, CDR2 YYNGEE. With V trimmed by 4 bases and J by 7 bases, 9 bases remained unmatched. DNA of the CDR3: TGTGCCAGCAGCCCCAGCCAGGGGGCGATCGGGGAGCTGTTTTTT. Amino acids: CASSPSQGAIGELFF.

This clone turned up a few times. The CDR3 loop is CASIQQGRPVNEQYF. The DNA for the CDR3 is TGTGCCAGCATCCAACAGGGGCGGCCAGTCAACGAGCAGTACTTC. The chain employs TRBV12-3 or TRBV12-4 and TRBJ2-7, with TRBD1 matching 7 bases. V lost 7 bases, J lost 5 bases, and 14 bases stayed unmatched. This CDR3 comprises 15 residues.

CDR3 loop: CASGGVSYEQYF. The CDR3 nucleotides are TGTGCCAGCGGCGGGGTATCCTACGAGCAGTACTTC. The chain combines TRBV11-2 with TRBJ2-7; weak D call: TRBD2 (6 bases). The V end was cut by 8 bases, the J end by 1 base, with 9 bases between. The CDR3 runs 12 residues. Germline loops: CDR1 SGHAT, CDR2 FQNNGV.

This clone appeared a few times. The DNA for the CDR3 is TGTGCCAGCAGCCACCAGGGACTAGCGGCCGGGGAGCTGTTTTTT. This encodes CASSHQGLAAGELFF. The chain joins TRBV3-1 to TRBJ2-2; TRBD2 aligns across 11 bases. CDR3 length: 15 residues. V trimming: 3 bases; J trimming: 6 bases; junction bases outside the gene matches: 3. Germline CDR1 reads LGHDT; CDR2 reads YNNKEL (reference sequence).

Details on this clone: An end of the junction does not agree with germline; a read error may underlie this. CDR3 sequence: CVSSLGLDRFSETQYF. CDR3 coding DNA: TGTGTCAGCAGCTTAGGTCTGGACAGGTTTTCGGAGACTCAGTACTTC. The J gene is TRBJ2-5, the V gene TRBV7-7, with 7 nucleotides matching TRBD1. CDR3 length: 16 amino acids. Germline values: CDR1 SSHAT, CDR2 FNYEAQ (reference sequence).

This clone was observed a few times. The chain employs TRBV6-9 and TRBJ1-6; 8 nucleotides line up with TRBD1. The CDR3 extends over 14 amino acids. Trimming took 4 bases from V and 10 from J; bases not matched to a gene: 6. The germline gives CDR1 MNHGY, CDR2 SVAAGI. The CDR3 nucleotides read TGTGCCAGCAGTTCTGACAGGGGCCTGTCACCCCTCCACTTT. The encoded protein is CASSSDRGLSPLHF.

This clone was observed a handful of times. The genes are TRBV19 and TRBJ1-1; D might be TRBD1 (5 bases). The CDR3 covers 13 residues. Germline V gene sequence: CDR1 LNHDA, CDR2 SQIVND (reference sequence). Trimming cost V 1 base and J 6 bases, with 9 bases left between them. CDR3 region: CASSIAGGAEAFF. The CDR3 DNA follows: TGTGCCAGTAGTATAGCGGGAGGGGCTGAAGCTTTCTTT.

This clone was counted a few times. V and J are TRBV12-3 or TRBV12-4 and TRBJ2-5, with D perhaps matching TRBD2 (5 bases). The CDR3 length is 11 residues. The V end was cut by 6 bases, the J end by 9 bases, with 11 bases between. CDR3 loop: CASSKTRSQYF. The CDR3 DNA sequence: TGTGCCAGCAGCAAAACTAGATCCCAGTACTTC.